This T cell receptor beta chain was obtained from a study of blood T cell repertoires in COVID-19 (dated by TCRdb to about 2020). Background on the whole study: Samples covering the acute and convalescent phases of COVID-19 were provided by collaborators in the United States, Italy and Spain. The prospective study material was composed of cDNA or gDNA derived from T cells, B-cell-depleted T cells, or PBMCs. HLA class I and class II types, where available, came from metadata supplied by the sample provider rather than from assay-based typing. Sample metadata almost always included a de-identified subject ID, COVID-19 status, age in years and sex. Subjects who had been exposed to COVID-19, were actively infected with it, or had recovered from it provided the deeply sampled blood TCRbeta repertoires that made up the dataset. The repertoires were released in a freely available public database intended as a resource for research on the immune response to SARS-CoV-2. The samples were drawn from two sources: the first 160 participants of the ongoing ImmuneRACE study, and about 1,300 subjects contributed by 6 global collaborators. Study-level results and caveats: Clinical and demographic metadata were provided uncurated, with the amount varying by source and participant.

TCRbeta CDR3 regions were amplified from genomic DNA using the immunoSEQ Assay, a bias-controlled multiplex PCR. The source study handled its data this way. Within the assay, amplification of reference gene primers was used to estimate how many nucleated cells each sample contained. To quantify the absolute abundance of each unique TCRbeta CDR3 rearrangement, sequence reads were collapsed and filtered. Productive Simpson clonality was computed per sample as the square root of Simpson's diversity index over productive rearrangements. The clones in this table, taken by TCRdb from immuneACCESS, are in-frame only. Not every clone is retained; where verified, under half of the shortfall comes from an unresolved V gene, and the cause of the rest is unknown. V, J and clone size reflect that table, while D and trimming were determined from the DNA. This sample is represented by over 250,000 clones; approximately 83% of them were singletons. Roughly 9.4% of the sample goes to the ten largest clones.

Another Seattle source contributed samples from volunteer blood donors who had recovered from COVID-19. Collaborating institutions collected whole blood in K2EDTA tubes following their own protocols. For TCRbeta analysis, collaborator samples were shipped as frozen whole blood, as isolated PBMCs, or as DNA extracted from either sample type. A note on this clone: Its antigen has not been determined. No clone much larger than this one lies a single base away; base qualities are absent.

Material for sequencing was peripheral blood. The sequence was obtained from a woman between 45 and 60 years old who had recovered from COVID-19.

The CDR3 region: CASSPDRGPGNTIYF. DNA sequence: TGTGCCAGCTCACCGGACAGGGGCCCTGGAAACACCATATATTTT. In this chain, TRBV18 is recombined with TRBJ1-3; 9 central nucleotides agree with TRBD1. V lost 3 bases and J lost 2 bases, and the count of bases not matched to a germline gene is 2. The CDR3 spans 15 residues, from the cysteine through the phenylalanine. The sequence is cut down to CDR3 DNA, 45 bases in frame from base 1. The germline V gene provides CDR1 KGHSH and CDR2 LQKENI.